This T cell receptor (beta chain) was found in a study of cytomegalovirus exposure and HLA in healthy donors. Study-level background: The 100 to 150 validation repertoires were reported in a later analysis to have been generated on the same platform as the roughly 630 first-cohort repertoires. Broader study findings: Through in vitro validation, a few CMV-associated chains were shown to be specific for CMV antigens. According to the study, approximately 150 TCR beta chains were cytomegalovirus-associated.

Separation from the approximately 690-subject first cohort characterized the roughly 110-subject validation cohort, to which the donors belonged. Repertoires were generated with immunoSEQ multiplex PCR, while TCRdb's copy carries only in-frame clones and drops some. The sample lists around 70,000 clones, 94% occurring once. Turning to this clone: Antigen specificity is unknown.

With V trimmed by 6 bases and J by 8 bases, 13 bases remained unmatched. Germline values: CDR1 LGHNA, CDR2 YNFKEQ. There are 16 residues in the CDR3. Sequencing was performed on PBMCs. The receptor was derived from a woman under 30 in good health and CMV-seropositive. The J gene is TRBJ2-1, the V gene TRBV4-2; 10 nucleotides agree with TRBD2. CDR3 in amino acids: CASSWTSGGEWDEQFF. CDR3 in DNA: TGTGCCAGCAGTTGGACTAGCGGAGGGGAGTGGGATGAGCAGTTCTTC.